These T cell receptor beta chains were read from a single sample in a study of blood T cell repertoires in COVID-19. Clones were sequenced by immunoSEQ multiplex PCR, and TCRdb holds only the in-frame ones, with some missing. Of about 61,000 clones detected, around 88% appear once; the ten largest clones hold around 20%. Sequencing was carried out using peripheral blood. The receptors derive from a woman aged 80 or over with active COVID-19. CDR3s include the opening cysteine and the closing phenylalanine or tryptophan. A D gene is named only where the DNA matches it firmly. Clone size is stated in some rows and not others, as once, few, many or a class when expanded.

cdr3_nt: TGTGCCATATACGCCCTAGGAAGGGGCTATGGCTACACCTTC; cdr3_aa: CAIYALGRGYGYTF; v_call: TRBV28; d_call: .; j_call: TRBJ1-2; clone_size: once
cdr3_nt: TGTGCCAGCAGCTTACGGGGCGGGGGCACAGATACGCAGTATTTT; cdr3_aa: CASSLRGGGTDTQYF; v_call: TRBV7-2; d_call: .; j_call: TRBJ2-3; clone_size: .
cdr3_nt: TGTGCCAGCAGCCAAGCAGGGACAACAGATACGCAGTATTTT; cdr3_aa: CASSQAGTTDTQYF; v_call: TRBV14; d_call: .; j_call: TRBJ2-3; clone_size: once
cdr3_nt: TGTGCCAGCAGTGACAACTTATTTTCACCCCTCCACTTT; cdr3_aa: CASSDNLFSPLHF; v_call: TRBV6-4; d_call: .; j_call: TRBJ1-6; clone_size: .
cdr3_nt: TGCGCCAGCAGCCAAGCCTTCGGGGGTTCAGCCTACAATGAGCAGTTCTTC; cdr3_aa: CASSQAFGGSAYNEQFF; v_call: TRBV4-1; d_call: .; j_call: TRBJ2-1; clone_size: .
cdr3_nt: TGTGCCACCAGTGATCCACGACAGGGGGGCACCGGGGAGCTGTTTTTT; cdr3_aa: CATSDPRQGGTGELFF; v_call: TRBV24-1; d_call: TRBD1; j_call: TRBJ2-2; clone_size: .
cdr3_nt: TGTGCCAGCAGTGTAACTTTACAGGGGGCAGGTGGAAACACCATATATTTT; cdr3_aa: CASSVTLQGAGGNTIYF; v_call: TRBV2; d_call: TRBD1; j_call: TRBJ1-3; clone_size: .
cdr3_nt: TGTGCCAGCAGCTCCGGGACTGCGCAAGAGACCCAGTACTTC; cdr3_aa: CASSSGTAQETQYF; v_call: TRBV5-4; d_call: .; j_call: TRBJ2-5; clone_size: .
cdr3_nt: TGTGCCAGTAGTATGTACCCAGGGAACCACGAGCAGTACTTC; cdr3_aa: CASSMYPGNHEQYF; v_call: TRBV19; d_call: .; j_call: TRBJ2-7; clone_size: .
cdr3_nt: TGCGCCAGCAGCCAAGAGGCGACCGAGGAACGGGAGCTGTTTTTT; cdr3_aa: CASSQEATEERELFF; v_call: TRBV4-3; d_call: .; j_call: TRBJ2-2; clone_size: .
cdr3_nt: TGCAGCGTTACGGGGGGTGAGACCCAGTACTTC; cdr3_aa: CSVTGGETQYF; v_call: TRBV29-1; d_call: TRBD2; j_call: TRBJ2-5; clone_size: .
cdr3_nt: TGTGCCAGCAGTTTTACGGCAGGGGGCAACGAGCAGTACTTC; cdr3_aa: CASSFTAGGNEQYF; v_call: TRBV28; d_call: TRBD1; j_call: TRBJ2-7; clone_size: .
cdr3_nt: TGTGCCAGCAGCCAGCCTAGCGGGGGACTTTACGAGCAGTACTTC; cdr3_aa: CASSQPSGGLYEQYF; v_call: TRBV6-5; d_call: TRBD2; j_call: TRBJ2-7; clone_size: few
cdr3_nt: TGCAGCGTTGGGCCTAGCGGAAACACAGATACGCAGTATTTT; cdr3_aa: CSVGPSGNTDTQYF; v_call: TRBV29-1; d_call: TRBD2; j_call: TRBJ2-3; clone_size: .
cdr3_nt: TGTGCCAGCAGCGAGTTGGGGCTGAACACTGAAGCTTTCTTT; cdr3_aa: CASSELGLNTEAFF; v_call: TRBV7-9; d_call: .; j_call: TRBJ1-1; clone_size: .
cdr3_nt: TGTGCCAGCTCACAGGGGGCCGTAGACAATGAGCAGTTCTTC; cdr3_aa: CASSQGAVDNEQFF; v_call: TRBV18; d_call: TRBD1; j_call: TRBJ2-1; clone_size: .
cdr3_nt: TGTGCCAGCAGCGGAAGAGACAGGGGGGGAAAGACCCAGTACTTC; cdr3_aa: CASSGRDRGGKTQYF; v_call: TRBV7-8; d_call: TRBD1; j_call: TRBJ2-5; clone_size: .
cdr3_nt: TGCGCCAGCAGCCTGACGACAGGGGGGGAGACCCAGTACTTC; cdr3_aa: CASSLTTGGETQYF; v_call: TRBV5-1; d_call: TRBD1; j_call: TRBJ2-5; clone_size: .
cdr3_nt: TGTGCCAGCAGCCCGGGACAGGGGGTCCTCCACTTT; cdr3_aa: CASSPGQGVLHF; v_call: TRBV12-3/TRBV12-4; d_call: TRBD1; j_call: TRBJ1-6; clone_size: .
cdr3_nt: TGCGCCAGCAGCTGGCCGGACAGGAACTATGGCTACACCTTC; cdr3_aa: CASSWPDRNYGYTF; v_call: TRBV5-1; d_call: TRBD1; j_call: TRBJ1-2; clone_size: few
cdr3_nt: TGTGCCAGCAGCTTACTTACAAACTCCTACGAGCAGTACTTC; cdr3_aa: CASSLLTNSYEQYF; v_call: TRBV7-3; d_call: .; j_call: TRBJ2-7; clone_size: .
cdr3_nt: TGTGCCAGCAGCTTGGCCGTTGGTGGGGGGGCTCCAGAGACCCAGTACTTC; cdr3_aa: CASSLAVGGGAPETQYF; v_call: TRBV5-6; d_call: .; j_call: TRBJ2-5; clone_size: .
cdr3_nt: TGTGCCAGCAGCCAAGATCTACTAGCGGGGGGGGATACGCAGTATTTT; cdr3_aa: CASSQDLLAGGDTQYF; v_call: TRBV3-1/TRBV3-2; d_call: TRBD2; j_call: TRBJ2-3; clone_size: .
cdr3_nt: TGTGCCAGTAGTCCCTCCGGCGACAGGGGTTGGGTGGGGCAGTTCTTC; cdr3_aa: CASSPSGDRGWVGQFF; v_call: TRBV19; d_call: TRBD1; j_call: TRBJ2-1; clone_size: .
cdr3_nt: TGTGCCAGCAGCTTGGCGTACGAGCAGTACTTC; cdr3_aa: CASSLAYEQYF; v_call: TRBV5-6; d_call: .; j_call: TRBJ2-7; clone_size: .
cdr3_nt: TGTGCCAGCAGCCCTCGACAATCTGGAAACACCATATATTTT; cdr3_aa: CASSPRQSGNTIYF; v_call: TRBV11-1; d_call: .; j_call: TRBJ1-3; clone_size: .
cdr3_nt: TGTGCCAGCAGCCCCCAGGGGGAAGGTGAGCAGTTCTTC; cdr3_aa: CASSPQGEGEQFF; v_call: TRBV7-3; d_call: TRBD1; j_call: TRBJ2-1; clone_size: .
cdr3_nt: TGTGCCACCAGTAACAGGGGTTCAGATACGCAGTATTTT; cdr3_aa: CATSNRGSDTQYF; v_call: TRBV15; d_call: TRBD1; j_call: TRBJ2-3; clone_size: .
cdr3_nt: TGTGCCAGCAGCGTAGGTCCCACCAGCTCCTACAATGAGCAGTTCTTC; cdr3_aa: CASSVGPTSSYNEQFF; v_call: TRBV9; d_call: .; j_call: TRBJ2-1; clone_size: .